This T cell receptor beta chain was obtained from a study of blood T cell repertoires in COVID-19. Using immunoSEQ multiplex PCR, the repertoire was profiled, and TCRdb retains in-frame clones only, with some absent. The table includes some 120,000 clones, 82% detected once. The V and J ends lost 3 bases and 12 bases, in that order; junction bases with no gene match: 7. CDR3 length equals 13 residues. Sequences were obtained from peripheral blood. The chain employs TRBV12-3 or TRBV12-4 and TRBJ2-2, with 7 bases identical to TRBD2. The receptor was isolated from a man between 70 and 80 years old with acute or convalescent COVID-19. This CDR3 reads CASSFNWGGKLFF. The DNA for the CDR3 is TGTGCCAGCAGTTTTAATTGGGGGGGGAAGCTGTTTTTT.